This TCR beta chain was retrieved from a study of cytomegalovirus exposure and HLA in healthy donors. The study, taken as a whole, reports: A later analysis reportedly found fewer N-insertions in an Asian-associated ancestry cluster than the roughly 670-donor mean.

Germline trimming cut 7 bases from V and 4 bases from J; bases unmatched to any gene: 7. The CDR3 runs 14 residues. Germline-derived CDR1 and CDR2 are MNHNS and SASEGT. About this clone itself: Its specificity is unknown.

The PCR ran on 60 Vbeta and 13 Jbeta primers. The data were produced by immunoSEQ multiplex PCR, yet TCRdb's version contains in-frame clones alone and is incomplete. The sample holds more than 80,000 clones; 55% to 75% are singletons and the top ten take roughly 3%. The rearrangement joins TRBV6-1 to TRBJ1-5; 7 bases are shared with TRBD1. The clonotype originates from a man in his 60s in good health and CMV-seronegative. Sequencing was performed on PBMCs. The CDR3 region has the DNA TGTGCCAGCACCCAAGGGGGCGGTAATCAGCCCCAGCATTTT. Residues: CASTQGGGNQPQHF.